This T cell receptor (beta chain) was sequenced for a study of regulatory and conventional T cells in RAG deficiency. Assay used: immunoSEQ multiplex PCR; TCRdb lists only in-frame clones, some missing. Among 30,000 to 40,000 clones, approximately 90% were seen once, and the ten largest hold roughly 13%. The CDR3 consists of 14 residues. V was pared by 0 bases and J by 2 bases, with 1 base of the junction left unmatched. Germline lookup yields CDR1 SGHRS and CDR2 YFSETQ. Another study also made use of these data, one on regulatory T cells. As reported in that work: The PCR used 52 TRBV and 13 TRBJ primers.

The receptor comes from a human donor in good health. Sequenced material: CD8+ T cells sorted from blood. V usage is TRBV5-1 and J usage is TRBJ1-2, with 7 bases that match TRBD1. Written as DNA, the CDR3 is TGCGCCAGCAGCTTGGAGGACAGGAACTATGGCTACACCTTC. Translation gives CASSLEDRNYGYTF. Based on the CDR3 plus reference TRBV5-1 and TRBJ1-2, the full variable domain is KAGVTQTPRYLIKTRGQQVTLSCSPISGHRSVSWYQQTPGQGLQFLFEYFSETQRNKGNFPGRFSGRQFSNSRSEMNVSTLELGDSALYLCASSLEDRNYGYTFGSGTRLTVV.